These T cell receptor beta chains were read from a single sample in a study of T cells in Graves' hyperthyroidism and ophthalmopathy. MiXCR was run by TCRdb on the multiplex PCR reads, yielding one entry per CDR3 protein. The sample shows a few hundred thousand distinct CDR3 sequences, 15% to 20% of them seen only once. Sequenced material: blood. The receptors derive from a woman aged 25 to 39 with Graves' ophthalmopathy. CDR3s include the opening cysteine and the closing phenylalanine or tryptophan. The D gene is left open where the match is weak. Clone size is shown for a subset of rows, as once, few, many or a class of expanded clone.

D	J	size	V	DNA	CDR3
.	TRBJ2-2	many	TRBV2	TGTGCCAGCAGTAAGACTTGGTCGAACACCGGGGAGCTGTTTTTT	CASSKTWSNTGELFF
TRBD2	TRBJ2-1	many	TRBV2	TGTGCCAGCAGTGCGGGAGGAGGGAATGAGCAGTTCTTC	CASSAGGGNEQFF
TRBD2	TRBJ2-1	many	TRBV20-1	TGCAGTGCTAGACCAATTAGACTAGCGGGACATAGAGACAATGAGCAGTTCTTC	CSARPIRLAGHRDNEQFF
TRBD1	TRBJ2-7	.	TRBV5-6	TGTGCCAGCAGCAAAGGGACAGGCAGATACGAGCAGTACTTC	CASSKGTGRYEQYF
TRBD2	TRBJ2-7	.	TRBV10-1	TGCGCCAGCAGTCGGGGGGAAGAGGCGCAGTACTTC	CASSRGEEAQYF
.	TRBJ2-7	.	TRBV14	TGTGCCAGCAGCCAGTCAAGGGGACGGGGATCTCTAGTCGAGCAGTACTTC	CASSQSRGRGSLVEQYF
TRBD2	TRBJ2-5	few	TRBV12-3/TRBV12-4	TGTGCCAGCAGTCCCGGCGGGAGGAAGGAGACCCAGTACTTC	CASSPGGRKETQYF
TRBD1	TRBJ2-5	.	TRBV7-9	TGTGCCAGCAGTCACTCGGACAGGGCGCGGGAGACCCAGTACTTC	CASSHSDRARETQYF
.	TRBJ2-3	many	TRBV20-1	TGCAGTGCTAGAGAATCGGGACTAGATACGCAGTATTTT	CSARESGLDTQYF
.	TRBJ2-7	.	TRBV6-2/TRBV6-3	TGTGCCAGCAGCCCGATGACAGGAAGCTCCTACGAGCAGTACTTC	CASSPMTGSSYEQYF
TRBD1	TRBJ2-7	.	TRBV6-2/TRBV6-3	TGTGCCAGCAGTTACCGGGACAGCCCGAGGGAGCAGTACTTC	CASSYRDSPREQYF
TRBD2	TRBJ2-7	.	TRBV14	TGTGCCAGCAGCCTAATGAAAAGCGGGAGTACCGACGAGCAGTACTTC	CASSLMKSGSTDEQYF
.	TRBJ2-1	many	TRBV12-3/TRBV12-4	TGTGCCAGCAGTTTTCGTTTGGGGGTGGTCTACAATGAGCAGTTCTTC	CASSFRLGVVYNEQFF
TRBD1	TRBJ2-7	many	TRBV7-2	TGTGCCAGCAGCCCACGGACAGGGGGCGGGGAGCAGTACTTC	CASSPRTGGGEQYF
TRBD2	TRBJ2-3	many	TRBV7-2	TGTGCCAGCAGTATAGCGGGAGGAGGGACAGATACGCAGTATTTT	CASSIAGGGTDTQYF
.	TRBJ2-7	many	TRBV7-9	TGTGCCAGCAGCTCTGGGCGGGACGAGCAGTACTTC	CASSSGRDEQYF
.	TRBJ1-3	many	TRBV20-1	TGCAGTGCTAGAGGCCAGGCAGATGGAAACACCATATATTTT	CSARGQADGNTIYF
TRBD2	TRBJ2-1	many	TRBV14	TGTGCCAGCAGCCAAGCGAGGCTAGCGGGGACAAATGAGCAGTTCTTC	CASSQARLAGTNEQFF
.	TRBJ1-1	few	TRBV14	TGTGCCAGCAGCCAAGATCTGGAGAACACTGAAGCTTTCTTT	CASSQDLENTEAFF
.	TRBJ2-7	.	TRBV4-3	TGCGCCTCCAGGGGTCGAAAATCCGACGAGCAGTACTTC	CASRGRKSDEQYF
TRBD2	TRBJ2-4	few	TRBV20-1	TGCAGTGTCAGTAGAGGTTGGCGGGGGGGGTCAAACATTCAGTACTTC	CSVSRGWRGGSNIQYF
.	TRBJ2-1	many	TRBV11-2	TGTGCCAGCAGCTTAGATTTTCCGGCGGGAGAGCAGTTCTTC	CASSLDFPAGEQFF
.	TRBJ1-4	many	TRBV18	TGTGCCAGCTCACCCGGGGACGGATATGAAAAACTGTTTTTT	CASSPGDGYEKLFF
TRBD2	TRBJ2-2	many	TRBV14	TGTGCCAGCAGTCCCAGAGCGGGAGGGATTCCCGGGGAGCTGTTTTTT	CASSPRAGGIPGELFF
.	TRBJ2-1	.	TRBV5-4	TGTGCCAGCAGCTTGGGGACTCCCGGACTCTACAATGAGCAGTTCTTC	CASSLGTPGLYNEQFF
TRBD2	TRBJ2-5	many	TRBV3-1	TGTGCCAGCAGCCTCGGGACTAGCGGGAGATCGGGTTTGGAGACCCAGTACTTC	CASSLGTSGRSGLETQYF
.	TRBJ2-1	once	TRBV19	TGTGCCAGTAGTATAACTGTATACAATGAGCAGTTCTTC	CASSITVYNEQFF
.	TRBJ2-1	few	TRBV12-3/TRBV12-4	TGTGCCAGCAGTTTGGCGCGGGGACAGTTCCCCTTGGATGAGCAGTTCTTC	CASSLARGQFPLDEQFF
TRBD1	TRBJ1-1	.	TRBV9	TGTGCCAGCAGCGGACAGGGGGGACTTGACCTCACTGAAGCTTTCTTT	CASSGQGGLDLTEAFF
.	TRBJ2-6	few	TRBV5-1	TGCGCCAGCAGCCACCCCCGGGACTCTGGGGCCAACGTCCTGACTTTC	CASSHPRDSGANVLTF
TRBD1	TRBJ1-2	few	TRBV28	TGTGCCAGCAGTGGTTTTACAGGGGGCCGCGGCTACACCTTC	CASSGFTGGRGYTF
TRBD1	TRBJ2-1	.	TRBV6-2/TRBV6-3	TGTGCCAGCAACCGAGACAGGGGTATCGAGCAGTTCTTC	CASNRDRGIEQFF
.	TRBJ1-1	.	TRBV7-9	TGTGCCAGCAGCTTAGCAATAGGGGTGAACACTGAAGCTTTCTTT	CASSLAIGVNTEAFF
.	TRBJ1-3	few	TRBV28	TGTGCCACACAGGCCTCTGGAAACACCATATATTTT	CATQASGNTIYF
TRBD2	TRBJ2-7	few	TRBV7-2	TGTGCCAGCAGCTTAGCGGTGTTTCTAGCGGATCCCTACGAGCAGTACTTC	CASSLAVFLADPYEQYF
.	TRBJ2-3	few	TRBV7-9	TGTGCCAGCAGCTTAGCGACCACCACAGATACGCAGTATTTT	CASSLATTTDTQYF
.	TRBJ1-3	few	TRBV6-6	TGTGCCAGCAGTTACGGGGTCGGAGCGACTGGAAACACCATATATTTT	CASSYGVGATGNTIYF
.	TRBJ2-4	.	TRBV29-1	TGCAGCGTTGCGCAGGGCCAAGACCTAGCCAAAAACATTCAGTACTTC	CSVAQGQDLAKNIQYF
.	TRBJ1-5	few	TRBV20-1	TGCAGTGCGGGCCAGGGATCTCAGCCCCAGCATTTT	CSAGQGSQPQHF
.	TRBJ2-7	many	TRBV7-2	TGTGCCAGCAGCCCCCGGGTCAACTACGAGCAGTACTTC	CASSPRVNYEQYF
.	TRBJ2-7	many	TRBV5-8	TGTGCCAGCAGCTTCACAGGGTTTTCGTCTGACGACGAGCAGTACTTC	CASSFTGFSSDDEQYF
TRBD2	TRBJ2-1	.	TRBV2	TGTGCCAGCACCGAGACTAGCGGAGGGGCGGGGACTGAGCAGTTCTTC	CASTETSGGAGTEQFF
.	TRBJ2-2	.	TRBV10-3	TGTGCCATCAAAGTCCCAGGGGATGTCAGTTTGGCCGGGGAGCTGTTTTTT	CAIKVPGDVSLAGELFF
.	TRBJ2-7	.	TRBV7-2	TGTGCCAGCAGCCTGACTAGATATTACGAGCAGTACTTC	CASSLTRYYEQYF
.	TRBJ2-2	.	TRBV20-1	TGCAGTGCTAGAGGGTTCGGTGGGGAGAACACCGGGGAGCTGTTTTTT	CSARGFGGENTGELFF
TRBD2	TRBJ2-1	few	TRBV14	TGTGCCAGCAGTCCTCAAGCGGGGGAACAGTTCTTC	CASSPQAGEQFF
TRBD1	TRBJ2-7	.	TRBV5-5	TGTGCCAGCAGCTCGACTCCGGGTGCGACAGGGACAACAATTTTACCCTACGAGCAGTACTTC	CASSSTPGATGTTILPYEQYF
.	TRBJ2-1	many	TRBV6-5	TGTGCCAGCAGTTACACTAGATCAAATGAGCAGTTCTTC	CASSYTRSNEQFF
.	TRBJ1-4	.	TRBV3-1	TGTGCCAGCAGCCAAGATCCCCAGGCCGAGGCTAATGAAAAACTGTTTTTT	CASSQDPQAEANEKLFF
TRBD2	TRBJ2-7	many	TRBV18	TGTGCCAGCTCACCACGGCGGGAGTCCTACGAGCAGTACTTC	CASSPRRESYEQYF